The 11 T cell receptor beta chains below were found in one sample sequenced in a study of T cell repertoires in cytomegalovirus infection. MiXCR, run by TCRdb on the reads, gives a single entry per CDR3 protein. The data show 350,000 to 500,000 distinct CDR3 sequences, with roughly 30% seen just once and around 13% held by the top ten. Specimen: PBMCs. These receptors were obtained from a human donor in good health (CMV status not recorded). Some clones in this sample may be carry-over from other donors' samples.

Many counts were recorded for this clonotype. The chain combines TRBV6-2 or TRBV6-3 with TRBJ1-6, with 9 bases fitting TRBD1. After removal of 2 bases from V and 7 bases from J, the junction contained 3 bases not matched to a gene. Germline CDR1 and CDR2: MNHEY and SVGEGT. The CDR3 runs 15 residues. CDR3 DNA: TGTGCCAGCAGTTACCTCGGACAGGGGAATTCACCCCTCCACTTT. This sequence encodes CASSYLGQGNSPLHF.

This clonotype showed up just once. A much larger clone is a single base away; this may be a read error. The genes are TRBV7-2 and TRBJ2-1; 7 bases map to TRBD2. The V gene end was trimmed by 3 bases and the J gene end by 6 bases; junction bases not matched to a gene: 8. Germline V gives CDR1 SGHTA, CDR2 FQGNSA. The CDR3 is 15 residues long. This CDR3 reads CASSFLGLSGNEQFF. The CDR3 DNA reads TGTGCCAGCAGCTTCTTGGGACTATCGGGCAATGAGCAGTTCTTC.

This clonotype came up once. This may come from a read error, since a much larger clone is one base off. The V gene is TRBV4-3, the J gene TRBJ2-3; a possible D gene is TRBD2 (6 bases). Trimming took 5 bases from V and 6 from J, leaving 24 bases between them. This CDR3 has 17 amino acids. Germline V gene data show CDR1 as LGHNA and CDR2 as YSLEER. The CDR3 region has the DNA TGCGCCAGCAGCTCCCCCCATGGTGGGGCGGGGTCTGATACGCAGTATTTT. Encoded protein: CASSSPHGGAGSDTQYF.

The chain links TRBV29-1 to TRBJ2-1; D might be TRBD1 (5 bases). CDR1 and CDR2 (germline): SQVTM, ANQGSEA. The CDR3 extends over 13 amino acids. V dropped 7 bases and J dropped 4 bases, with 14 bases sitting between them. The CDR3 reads CSDYVRVYNEQFF. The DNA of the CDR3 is TGCAGCGATTACGTCAGGGTATACAATGAGCAGTTCTTC.

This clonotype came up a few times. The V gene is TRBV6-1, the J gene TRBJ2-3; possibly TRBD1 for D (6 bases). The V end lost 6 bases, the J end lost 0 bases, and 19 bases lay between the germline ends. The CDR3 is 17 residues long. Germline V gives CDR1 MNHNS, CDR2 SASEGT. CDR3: CASRQTIRGSSTDTQYF. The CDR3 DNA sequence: TGTGCCAGCAGACAAACCATCAGGGGATCTAGCACAGATACGCAGTATTTT.

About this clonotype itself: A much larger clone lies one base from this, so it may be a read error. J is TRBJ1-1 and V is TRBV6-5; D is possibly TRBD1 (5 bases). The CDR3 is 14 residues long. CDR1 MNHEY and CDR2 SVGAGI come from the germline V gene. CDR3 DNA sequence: TGTGCCATCAGTACGGTCCGGGGGAGGACTGAAGCTTTCTTT. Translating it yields CAISTVRGRTEAFF.

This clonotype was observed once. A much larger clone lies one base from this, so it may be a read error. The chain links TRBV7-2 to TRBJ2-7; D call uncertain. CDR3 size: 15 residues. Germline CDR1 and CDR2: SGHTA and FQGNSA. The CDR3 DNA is TGTGCCAGCAGCTTAGTGGGCGACGCTCCCTACGAGCAGTGCTTC. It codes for CASSLVGDAPYEQCF.

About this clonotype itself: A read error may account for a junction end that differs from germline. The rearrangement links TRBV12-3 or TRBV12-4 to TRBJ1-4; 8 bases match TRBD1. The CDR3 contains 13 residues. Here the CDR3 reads CASSDRGWGQLVF. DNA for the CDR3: TGTGCCAGCAGCGACAGGGGTTGGGGGCAATTGGTTTTT.

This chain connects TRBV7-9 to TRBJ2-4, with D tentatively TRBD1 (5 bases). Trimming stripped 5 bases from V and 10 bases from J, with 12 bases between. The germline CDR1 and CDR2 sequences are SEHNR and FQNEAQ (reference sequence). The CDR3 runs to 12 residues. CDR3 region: CASSRDREIQYF. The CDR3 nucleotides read TGTGCCAGCAGCCGAGACAGAGAAATTCAGTACTTC.

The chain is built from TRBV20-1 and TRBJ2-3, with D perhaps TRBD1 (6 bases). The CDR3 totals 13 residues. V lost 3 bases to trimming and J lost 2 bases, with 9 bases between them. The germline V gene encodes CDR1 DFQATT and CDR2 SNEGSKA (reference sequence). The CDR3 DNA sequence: TGCAGTGCTAGGGTGGGGGCCACAGATACGCAGTATTTT. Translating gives CSARVGATDTQYF.

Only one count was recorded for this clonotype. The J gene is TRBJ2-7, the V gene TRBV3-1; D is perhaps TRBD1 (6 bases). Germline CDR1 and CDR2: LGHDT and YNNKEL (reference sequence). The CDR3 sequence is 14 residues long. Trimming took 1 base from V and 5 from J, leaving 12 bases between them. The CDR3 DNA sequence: TGTGCCAGCAGCCAAGTACAGGGAAGCGACGAGCAGTACTTC. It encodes CASSQVQGSDEQYF.